This entry concerns a single TCR beta chain. Its antigen is as yet unknown. The PCR was carried out with 60 Vbeta primers and 13 Jbeta primers. Generated by immunoSEQ multiplex PCR, the TCRdb table keeps only in-frame clones and is missing some. The sample has 250,000 or so clones; 70% to 90% are singletons. The germline CDR1 and CDR2 sequences are MDHEN and SYDVKM. The CDR3 contains 13 residues. Trimming stripped 4 bases from V and 0 bases from J, with 7 bases between. This sample was included in a study of cytomegalovirus exposure and HLA in healthy donors. Points from the study as a whole: Data from an earlier analysis indicated that most TCR beta V segments were productive either about 90% or about 30% of the time. Evidence from a later analysis indicated that most CMV-associated TCR beta chains looked HLA-restricted.

Sequencing was performed on PBMCs. The chain employs TRBV28 and TRBJ2-7; D perhaps matches TRBD2 (5 bases). This receptor was taken from a woman in her sixties in good health and CMV-seropositive. The CDR3 spells CASSSGNSYEQYF. The CDR3 DNA is TGTGCCAGCAGTTCCGGGAACTCCTACGAGCAGTACTTC.